Shown below are 9 T cell receptor beta chains from a single sample sequenced in a study of T cells in Graves' hyperthyroidism and ophthalmopathy. Researchers amplified the TCR beta CDR3 regions from RNA transcripts. The HTBI primer set drove a first-round RT-PCR of the TCR CDR3. TCRdb ran MiXCR on the multiplex PCR reads and lists one entry per CDR3 protein. The data show 620,000 or so distinct CDR3 sequences, around 13% seen once. Sequences were obtained from blood. The receptors originated from a woman aged 45-65 years with Graves' ophthalmopathy.

The chain has TRBV5-1 and TRBJ2-7; D is perhaps TRBD2 (7 bases). Trimming left V 4 bases short and J 4 bases short, with 18 bases between. CDR3 length equals 15 residues. CDR1 SGHRS and CDR2 YFSETQ come from the germline V gene. Here the CDR3 DNA reads TGCGCCAGCAGCGGGGGGGGGACATCCGGTTACGAGCAGTACTTC. Residues: CASSGGGTSGYEQYF.

The chain uses TRBV29-1 and TRBJ1-4; weak D call: TRBD1 (5 bases). The length of the CDR3 is 14 residues. The germline gives CDR1 SQVTM, CDR2 ANQGSEA. V was pared by 4 bases and J by 3 bases, with 12 bases between. The CDR3 loop is CSVAQGGPNEKLFF. CDR3 nucleotide sequence: TGCAGCGTTGCTCAGGGTGGCCCTAATGAAAAACTGTTTTTT.

This clonotype was detected many times. The genes are TRBV27 and TRBJ2-7, with D unresolved. There are 14 residues in the CDR3. In germline, CDR1 is MNHEY, CDR2 SMNVEV (reference sequence). Trimming cost V 3 bases and J 0 bases, with 9 bases left between them. The CDR3 DNA reads TGTGCCAGCAGTTTTACCACGACCTCCTACGAGCAGTACTTC. Translation gives CASSFTTTSYEQYF.

This clonotype was counted only a few times. V gene TRBV7-9 combines with J gene TRBJ1-1; TRBD1 agrees at 7 bases. CDR3 size: 14 residues. Trimming cost V 5 bases and J 1 base; bases outside gene matches: 4. Germline CDR1 is SEHNR and CDR2 is FQNEAQ (reference sequence). The CDR3 region is CASSNRGPNTEAFF. The CDR3, as DNA: TGTGCCAGCAGCAACAGGGGTCCGAACACTGAAGCTTTCTTT.

The rearrangement joins TRBV20-1 to TRBJ2-7; unclear D gene. V dropped 0 bases and J dropped 0 bases, with 9 bases sitting between them. Germline CDR1 DFQATT, CDR2 SNEGSKA (reference sequence). The CDR3 contains 14 residues. DNA of the CDR3: TGCAGTGCTAGAGATACGGGTCCCTCCTACGAGCAGTACTTC. It yields the protein CSARDTGPSYEQYF.

The genes are TRBV6-2 or TRBV6-3 and TRBJ2-1; D perhaps matches TRBD2 (5 bases). CDR1 is MNHEY and CDR2 is SVGEGT in the germline V gene. CDR3 size: 14 residues. Deletions cut 6 bases from V and 8 bases from J, with 17 bases between. CDR3 loop: CASRIIITRDEQFF. The CDR3 coding sequence is TGTGCCAGCAGGATAATAATTACGAGGGATGAGCAGTTCTTC.

This clonotype was found many times. The V gene is TRBV20-1, the J gene TRBJ2-4; 7 bases are a match to TRBD2. Germline-derived CDR1 and CDR2 are DFQATT and SNEGSKA (reference sequence). The CDR3 is 13 residues long. V lost 5 bases, J lost 6 bases, and 7 bases stayed unmatched. The DNA of the CDR3 is TGCAGTGCTCTCAAGCCGGGGGGAAACATTCAGTACTTC. This codes for CSALKPGGNIQYF.

Many counts were recorded for this clonotype. This chain joins TRBV20-1 and TRBJ2-7, with D possibly matching TRBD1 (6 bases). The germline V gene encodes CDR1 DFQATT and CDR2 SNEGSKA (reference sequence). The V end lost 6 bases, the J end lost 4 bases, and 13 bases lay between the germline ends. The CDR3 contains 12 residues. The CDR3 bases are TGCAGTGCGGTTGGACAGACTTACGAGCAGTACTTC. It codes for CSAVGQTYEQYF.

This clonotype appeared many times. V is TRBV2 and J is TRBJ2-7, with TRBD1 as a possible D gene (6 bases). The germline CDR1 and CDR2 sequences are SNHLY and FYNNEI. The V gene lost 2 bases and the J gene lost 0 bases, with 8 bases spanning the gap. The CDR3 length is 14 residues. The CDR3: CASSEQGSSYEQYF. CDR3 in DNA: TGTGCCAGCAGTGAACAGGGGAGCTCCTACGAGCAGTACTTC.